This TCR beta chain was captured by sequencing in a study of T cell repertoires in cytomegalovirus infection. Study-level background: CMV infection together with matching HLA type was indicated by public TCR beta signatures.

Study-wide results and limits: CMV-specific HLA-C-restricted TCR beta clonotypes dominated the ex vivo response.

The CDR3 loop spans 19 amino acids. The germline V and J ends were trimmed by 0 bases and 2 bases, with 21 bases remaining between them. CDR1 MNHEY and CDR2 SVGEGT come from the germline V gene. MiXCR was run by TCRdb on the reads, yielding one entry per CDR3 protein. This repertoire shows 250,000 or so distinct CDR3 sequences, approximately 15% found once; its top ten account for more than 45%. Details on this clonotype: Its antigen remains unknown.

The chain employs TRBV6-2 or TRBV6-3 and TRBJ2-3; D perhaps matches TRBD2 (5 bases). Source material: CD8+ T cells from PBMCs. This clonotype originated in a human donor in good health (CMV status not recorded). Some clones in this sample may be carry-over from other donors' samples. The CDR3 coding sequence is TGTGCCAGCAGTTACTCCCCTCAGGAGCTCGGGGATCTCACAGATACGCAGTATTTT. Translation: CASSYSPQELGDLTDTQYF.